Below are 8 T cell receptor beta chains sequenced from a single sample in a study of tumor-infiltrating lymphocytes in primary liver carcinoma. A constant-region primer primed TCR beta cDNA synthesis from about 530 ng of total RNA. Investigators got TCR beta libraries out of three nested multiplex PCR rounds, done with slightly modified ARM-PCR. Each of the first two PCR rounds ran roughly 9 cycles with TRBV1-TRBV30 forward and C-beta reverse primers. TCRdb re-derived calls from the multiplex PCR reads in MiXCR, one entry per CDR3 protein. Of about 320,000 distinct CDR3 sequences in the sample, 45% to 70% were seen once. Extraction also yielded germline DNA, while blood RNA was obtained from unsorted whole blood. The sequencing sample was made of peripheral blood. The receptor set was obtained from a woman in her thirties with primary liver carcinoma and hepatitis B virus infection.

Note on this clonotype: At one of its ends the junction is not consistent with the germline gene, which may arise from a read error. The chain couples TRBV11-2 to TRBJ2-1; 12 nucleotides line up with TRBD2. This CDR3 contains 19 residues. CDR1 and CDR2 (germline): SGHAT, FQNNGV. For the CDR3, the DNA is TGTGGCAGCAGCTTCCTCATGATAGCGGCTAGCGGGAGGGCCAGTGAGCAGTTCTTC. Amino acids: CGSSFLMIAASGRASEQFF.

There are a few counts of this clonotype. The chain recombines TRBV14 with TRBJ1-6; D not resolved. CDR3 size: 13 residues. Germline assignment: CDR1 SGHDN and CDR2 FVKESK. With 6 bases removed from V and 7 bases from J, the gap between germline ends came to 10 bases. This chain's CDR3 is CASRSRENSPLHF. The CDR3, as DNA: TGTGCCAGCAGGTCAAGAGAAAATTCACCCCTCCACTTT.

Worth noting for this clonotype: A much larger clone lies a single base off, so this may be a read error. The V call is TRBV6-2 or TRBV6-3, the J call TRBJ1-5; perhaps TRBD1 as D (5 bases). Trimming shortened V by 4 bases and J by 3 bases, and 10 bases separated the two germline ends. The V gene's germline CDR1 is MNHEY and CDR2 SVGEGT. This CDR3 contains 14 residues. CDR3 bases: TGTGCCAGCAGTTCGACAGTCTACAATCAGCCCCAGCATTTT. It is translated as CASSSTVYNQPQHF.

On this clonotype itself: No conserved phenylalanine or tryptophan is present at the end of the CDR3, so a read error is the likely explanation. The chain joins TRBV5-4 to TRBJ2-1; 10 positions agree with TRBD2. Unmatched junction bases numbered 9, after V lost 5 bases and J lost 7 bases. The CDR3 is made up of 15 amino acids. CDR1 and CDR2 (germline): SGHNT, YYREEE (reference sequence). DNA for the CDR3: TGTGCCAGCAGGCTAGCGGGAGTTTCGCGGAATGAGCAGTTCTTA. This translates into CASRLAGVSRNEQFL.

CDR3 bases: TGTGCCAGCAGCTTAGCTCCGACAGGGTCGGAGATTATGAACACTGAAGCTTTCTTT. It specifies CASSLAPTGSEIMNTEAFF. The chain links TRBV7-8 to TRBJ1-1, with 7 bases aligning to TRBD1. V lost 0 bases, J lost 0 bases, and 13 bases stayed unmatched. The CDR3 contains 19 residues. Per germline, CDR1 SGHVS and CDR2 FQNEAQ.

This clonotype was observed a few times. The V and J genes are TRBV30 and TRBJ2-1, with D unclear. The CDR3 consists of 14 residues. Germline-derived CDR1 and CDR2 are GTSNPN and SVGIG (reference sequence). V was pared by 3 bases and J by 0 bases, with 9 bases between. The CDR3 sequence: CAWRLSSSYNEQFF. The CDR3 DNA sequence: TGTGCCTGGAGACTTTCGAGCTCCTACAATGAGCAGTTCTTC.

The DNA of the CDR3 is TGTGCCAGCAGCTTTGGGGATCTCAGGGACGGGCAAGAGACCTTGTACTTC. It codes for CASSFGDLRDGQETLYF. The chain carries TRBV11-3 and TRBJ2-5; tentatively, D is TRBD1 or TRBD2 (5 bases each). The CDR3 is 17 amino acids. V shed 3 bases and J shed 13 bases, with 30 bases lying between them. Germline values: CDR1 SGHNT, CDR2 YENEEA. Combining the CDR3 with reference TRBV11-3 and TRBJ2-5 gives the whole variable domain EAGVVQSPRYKIIEKKQPVAFWCNPISGHNTLYWYLQNLGQGPELLIRYENEEAVDDSQLPKDRFSAERLKGVDSTLKIQPAELGDSAVYLCASSFGDLRDGQETLYFGPGTRLLVL.

This clonotype showed up just a few times. This may stem from a read error, because a much larger clone lies one nucleotide away. The rearrangement links TRBV29-1 to TRBJ1-1; D remains ambiguous. The CDR3 is 11 amino acids. Germline V CDR1 and CDR2: SQVTM, ANQGSEA. Here the CDR3 reads CSVPGNIEAFF. The CDR3 DNA reads as TGCAGCGTTCCCGGGAACATTGAAGCTTTCTTT.